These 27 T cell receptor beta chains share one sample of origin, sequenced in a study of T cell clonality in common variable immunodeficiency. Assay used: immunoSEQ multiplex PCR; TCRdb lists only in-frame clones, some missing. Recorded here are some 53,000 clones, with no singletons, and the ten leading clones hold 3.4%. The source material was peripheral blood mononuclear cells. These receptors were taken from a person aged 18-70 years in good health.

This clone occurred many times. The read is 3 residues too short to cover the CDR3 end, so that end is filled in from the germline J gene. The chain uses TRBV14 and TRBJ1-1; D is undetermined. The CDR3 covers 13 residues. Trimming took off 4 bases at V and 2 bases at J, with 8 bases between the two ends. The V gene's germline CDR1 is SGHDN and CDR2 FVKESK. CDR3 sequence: CASSPIRNTEAFF. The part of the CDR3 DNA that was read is TGTGCCAGCAGCCCGATCAGAAACACTGAA.

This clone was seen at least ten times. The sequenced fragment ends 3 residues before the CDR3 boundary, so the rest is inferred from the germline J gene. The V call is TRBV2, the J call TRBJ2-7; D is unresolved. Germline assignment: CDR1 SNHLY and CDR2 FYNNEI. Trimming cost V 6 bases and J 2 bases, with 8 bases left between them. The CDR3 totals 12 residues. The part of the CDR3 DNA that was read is TGTGCCAGCAGACTACGTACCTACGAG. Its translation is CASRLRTYE. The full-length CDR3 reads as CASRLRTYEQYF.

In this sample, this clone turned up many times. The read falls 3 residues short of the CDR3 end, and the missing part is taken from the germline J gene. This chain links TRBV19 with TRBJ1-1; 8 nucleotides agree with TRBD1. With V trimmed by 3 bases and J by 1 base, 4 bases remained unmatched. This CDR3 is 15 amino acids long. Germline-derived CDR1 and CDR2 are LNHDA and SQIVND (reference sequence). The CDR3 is CASSIQGARNTEAFF. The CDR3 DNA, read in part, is TGTGCCAGTAGTATCCAGGGGGCGCGGAACACTGAA.

The CDR3 is CAWAPLGPYEQYF. The DNA read from the CDR3 is TGTGCCTGGGCGCCTCTAGGCCCCTACGAG. This chain joins TRBV30 and TRBJ2-7; D remains unclear. The read gets to within 3 residues of the CDR3 end, and the germline J gene fills in the rest. This CDR3 is built from 13 residues. In germline, CDR1 is GTSNPN, CDR2 SVGIG (reference sequence). V lost 5 bases and J 2 bases, leaving 13 bases between the germline ends.

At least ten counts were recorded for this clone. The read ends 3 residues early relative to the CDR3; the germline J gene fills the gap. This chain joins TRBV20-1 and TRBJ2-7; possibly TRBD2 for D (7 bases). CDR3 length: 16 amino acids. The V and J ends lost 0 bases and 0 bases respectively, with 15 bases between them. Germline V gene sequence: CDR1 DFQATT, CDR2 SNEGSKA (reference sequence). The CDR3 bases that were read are TGCAGTGCTAGAGATGGGGCGGGGGCGAGCTCCTACGAG. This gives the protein CSARDGAGASSYE. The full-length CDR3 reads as CSARDGAGASSYEQYF.

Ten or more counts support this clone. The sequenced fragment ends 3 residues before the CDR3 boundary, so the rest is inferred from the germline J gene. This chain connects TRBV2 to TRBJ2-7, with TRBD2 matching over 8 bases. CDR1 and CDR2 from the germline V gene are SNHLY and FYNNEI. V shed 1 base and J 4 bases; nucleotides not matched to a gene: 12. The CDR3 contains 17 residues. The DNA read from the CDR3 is TGTGCCAGCAGTGAAGAGGGATGGGTAGCGGGAATGTACGAG. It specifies CASSEEGWVAGMYE. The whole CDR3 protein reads CASSEEGWVAGMYEQYF.

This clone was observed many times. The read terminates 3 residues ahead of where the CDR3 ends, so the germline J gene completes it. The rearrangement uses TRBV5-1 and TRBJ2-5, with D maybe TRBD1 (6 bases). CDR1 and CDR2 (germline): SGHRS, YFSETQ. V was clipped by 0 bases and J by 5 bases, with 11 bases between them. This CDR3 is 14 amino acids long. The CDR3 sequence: CASSLGDRGETQYF. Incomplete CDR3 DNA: TGCGCCAGCAGCTTGGGTGATAGGGGGGAGACC.

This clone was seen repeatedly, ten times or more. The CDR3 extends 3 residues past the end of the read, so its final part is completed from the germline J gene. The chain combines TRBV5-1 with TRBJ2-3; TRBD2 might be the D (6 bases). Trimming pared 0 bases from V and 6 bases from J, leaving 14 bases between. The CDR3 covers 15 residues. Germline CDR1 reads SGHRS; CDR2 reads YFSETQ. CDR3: CASSLEGGKMDTQYF. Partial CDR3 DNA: TGCGCCAGCAGCTTGGAGGGCGGGAAAATGGATACG.

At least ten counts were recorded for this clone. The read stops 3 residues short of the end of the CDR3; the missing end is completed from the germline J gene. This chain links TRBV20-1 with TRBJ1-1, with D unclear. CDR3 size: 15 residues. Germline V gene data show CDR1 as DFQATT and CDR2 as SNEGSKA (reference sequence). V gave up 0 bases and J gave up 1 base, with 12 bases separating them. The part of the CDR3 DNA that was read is TGCAGTGCTAGAGATCTTCGGGGAACGAACACTGAA. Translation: CSARDLRGTNTE. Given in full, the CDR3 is CSARDLRGTNTEAFF.

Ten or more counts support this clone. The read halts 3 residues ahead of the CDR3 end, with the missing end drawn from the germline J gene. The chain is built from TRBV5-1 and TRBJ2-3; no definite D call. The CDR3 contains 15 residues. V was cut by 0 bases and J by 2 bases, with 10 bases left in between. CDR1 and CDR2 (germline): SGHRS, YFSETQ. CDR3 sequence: CASSLEGRPTDTQYF. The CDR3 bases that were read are TGCGCCAGCAGCTTGGAGGGCAGACCCACAGATACG.

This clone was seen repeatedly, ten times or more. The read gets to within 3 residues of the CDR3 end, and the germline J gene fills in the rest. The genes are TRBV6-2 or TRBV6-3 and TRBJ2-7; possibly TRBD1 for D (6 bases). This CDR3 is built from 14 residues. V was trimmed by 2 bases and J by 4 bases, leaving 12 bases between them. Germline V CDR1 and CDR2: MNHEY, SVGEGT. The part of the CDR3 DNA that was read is TGTGCCAGCAGTTACCCGACAGGTGGGTACGAG. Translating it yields CASSYPTGGYE. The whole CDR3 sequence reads CASSYPTGGYEQYF.

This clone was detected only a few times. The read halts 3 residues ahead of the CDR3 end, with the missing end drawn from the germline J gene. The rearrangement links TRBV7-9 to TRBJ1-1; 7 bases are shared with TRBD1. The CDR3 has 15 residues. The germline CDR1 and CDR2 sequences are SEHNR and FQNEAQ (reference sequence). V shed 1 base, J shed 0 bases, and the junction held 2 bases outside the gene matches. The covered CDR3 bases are TGTGCCAGCAGCTTAGAGGGGGCATTGAACACTGAA. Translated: CASSLEGALNTE. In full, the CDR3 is CASSLEGALNTEAFF.

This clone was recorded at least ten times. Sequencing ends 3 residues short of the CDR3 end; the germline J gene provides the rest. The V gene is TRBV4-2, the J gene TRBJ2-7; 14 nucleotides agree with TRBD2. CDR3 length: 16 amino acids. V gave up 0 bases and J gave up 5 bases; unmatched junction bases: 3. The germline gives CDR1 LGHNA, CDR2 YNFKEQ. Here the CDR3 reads CASSQDPGLAGDEQYF. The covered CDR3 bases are TGTGCCAGCAGCCAAGATCCGGGACTAGCGGGAGACGAG.

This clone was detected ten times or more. CDR3: CASSPQGRTEAFF. The CDR3 bases that were read are TGTGCCAGCAGCCCACAGGGTCGGACTGAA. The rearrangement joins TRBV2 to TRBJ1-1; D perhaps matches TRBD1 (6 bases). The read comes to an end 3 residues before the CDR3 does, leaving the germline J gene to fill in the end. Germline V gene data show CDR1 as SNHLY and CDR2 as FYNNEI. Trimming took off 6 bases at V and 5 bases at J, with 13 bases between the two ends. The CDR3 is 13 amino acids.

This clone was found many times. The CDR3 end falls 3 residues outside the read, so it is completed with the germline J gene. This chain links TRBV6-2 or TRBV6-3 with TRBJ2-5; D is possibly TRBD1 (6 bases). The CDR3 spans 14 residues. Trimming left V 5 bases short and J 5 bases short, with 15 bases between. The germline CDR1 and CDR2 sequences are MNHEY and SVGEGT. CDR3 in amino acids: CASSNEGVWETQYF. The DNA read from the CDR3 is TGTGCCAGCAGTAACGAGGGGGTCTGGGAGACC.

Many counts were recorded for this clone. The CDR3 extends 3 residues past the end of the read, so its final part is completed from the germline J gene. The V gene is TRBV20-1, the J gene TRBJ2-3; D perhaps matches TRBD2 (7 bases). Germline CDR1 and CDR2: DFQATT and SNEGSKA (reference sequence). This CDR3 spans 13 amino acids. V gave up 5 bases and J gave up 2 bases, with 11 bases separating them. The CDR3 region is CSAGAGATDTQYF. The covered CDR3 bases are TGCAGTGCTGGTGCGGGGGCCACAGATACG.

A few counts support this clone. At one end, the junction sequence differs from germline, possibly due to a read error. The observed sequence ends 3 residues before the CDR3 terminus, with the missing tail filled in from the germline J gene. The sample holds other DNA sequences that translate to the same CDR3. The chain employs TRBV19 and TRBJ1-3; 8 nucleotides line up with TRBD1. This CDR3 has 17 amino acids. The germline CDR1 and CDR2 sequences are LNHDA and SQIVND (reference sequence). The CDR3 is CASTDPGTGLSGNTIYF. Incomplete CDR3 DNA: TGTGCCAGTACCGACCCGGGGACAGGCCTCTCTGGAAACACG.

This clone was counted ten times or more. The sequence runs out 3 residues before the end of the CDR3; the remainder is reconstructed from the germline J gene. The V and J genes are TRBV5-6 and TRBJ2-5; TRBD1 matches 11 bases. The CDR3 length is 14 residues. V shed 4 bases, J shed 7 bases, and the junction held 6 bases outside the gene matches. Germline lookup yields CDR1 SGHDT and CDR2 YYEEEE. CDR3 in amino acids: CASSDGTGGLTQYF. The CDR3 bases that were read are TGTGCCAGCAGCGATGGGACAGGGGGTCTGACC.

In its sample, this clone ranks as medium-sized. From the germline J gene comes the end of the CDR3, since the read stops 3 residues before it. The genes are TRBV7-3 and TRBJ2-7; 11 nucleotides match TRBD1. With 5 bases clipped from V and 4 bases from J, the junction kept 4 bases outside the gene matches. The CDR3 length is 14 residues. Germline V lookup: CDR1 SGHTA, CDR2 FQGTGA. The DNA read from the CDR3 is TGTGCCAGCAGCCCAGGGACAGGGGGGTACGAG. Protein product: CASSPGTGGYE. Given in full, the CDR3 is CASSPGTGGYEQYF.

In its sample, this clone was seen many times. CDR3 residues: CSAEAQETQYF. CDR3 DNA (partial): TGCAGTGCCGAGGCTCAAGAGACC. V is TRBV20-1 and J is TRBJ2-5; D gene unclear. The read is 3 residues too short to cover the CDR3 end, so that end is filled in from the germline J gene. This CDR3 region has 11 residues. V lost 6 bases to trimming and J lost 2 bases, with 7 bases between them. Germline V lookup: CDR1 DFQATT, CDR2 SNEGSKA (reference sequence).

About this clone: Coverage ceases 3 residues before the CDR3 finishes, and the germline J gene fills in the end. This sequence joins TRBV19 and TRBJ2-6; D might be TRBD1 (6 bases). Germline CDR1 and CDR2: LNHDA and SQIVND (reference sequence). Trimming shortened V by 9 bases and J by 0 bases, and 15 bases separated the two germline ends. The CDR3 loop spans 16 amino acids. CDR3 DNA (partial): TGTGCCAGCCGACCGGGACACCTCTCTGGGGCCAACGTC. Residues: CASRPGHLSGANV. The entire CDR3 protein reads CASRPGHLSGANVLTF.

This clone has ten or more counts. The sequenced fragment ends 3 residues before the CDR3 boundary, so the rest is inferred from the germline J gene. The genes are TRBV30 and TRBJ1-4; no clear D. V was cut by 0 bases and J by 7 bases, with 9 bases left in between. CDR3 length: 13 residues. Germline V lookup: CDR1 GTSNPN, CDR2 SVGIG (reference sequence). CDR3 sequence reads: CAWSVLSREKLFF. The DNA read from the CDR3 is TGTGCCTGGAGTGTACTTTCTCGTGAAAAA. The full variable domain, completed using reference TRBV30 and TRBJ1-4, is SQTIHQWPATLVQPVGSPLSLECTVEGTSNPNLYWYRQAAGRGLQLLFYSVGIGQISSEVPQNLSASRPQDRQFILSSKKLLLSDSGFYLCAWSVLSREKLFFGSGTQLSVL.

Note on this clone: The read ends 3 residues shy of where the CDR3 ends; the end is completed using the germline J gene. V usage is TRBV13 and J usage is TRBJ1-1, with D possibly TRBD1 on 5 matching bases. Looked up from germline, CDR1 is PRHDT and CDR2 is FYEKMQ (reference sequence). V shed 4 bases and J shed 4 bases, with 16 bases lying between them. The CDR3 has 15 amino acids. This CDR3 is CASSSGGESLTEAFF. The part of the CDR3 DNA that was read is TGTGCCAGCAGCTCCGGGGGGGAGAGCCTCACTGAA.

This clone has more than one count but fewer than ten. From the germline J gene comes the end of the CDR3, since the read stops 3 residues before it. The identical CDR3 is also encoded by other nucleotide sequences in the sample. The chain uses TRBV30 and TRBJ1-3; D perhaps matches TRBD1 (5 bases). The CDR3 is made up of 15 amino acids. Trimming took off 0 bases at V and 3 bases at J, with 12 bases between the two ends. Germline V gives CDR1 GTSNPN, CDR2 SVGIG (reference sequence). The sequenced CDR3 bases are TGTGCCTGGAGTGTACCCGGCAGGGTTGGAAACACC. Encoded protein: CAWSVPGRVGNT. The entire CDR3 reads CAWSVPGRVGNTIYF.

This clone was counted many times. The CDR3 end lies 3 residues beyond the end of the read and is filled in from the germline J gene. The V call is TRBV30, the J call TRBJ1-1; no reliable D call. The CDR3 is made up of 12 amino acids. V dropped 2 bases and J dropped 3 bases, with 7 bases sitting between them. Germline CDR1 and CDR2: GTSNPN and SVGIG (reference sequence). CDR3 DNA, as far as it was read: TGTGCCTGGAGTCCCGGGGACACTGAA. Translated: CAWSPGDTE. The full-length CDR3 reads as CAWSPGDTEAFF.

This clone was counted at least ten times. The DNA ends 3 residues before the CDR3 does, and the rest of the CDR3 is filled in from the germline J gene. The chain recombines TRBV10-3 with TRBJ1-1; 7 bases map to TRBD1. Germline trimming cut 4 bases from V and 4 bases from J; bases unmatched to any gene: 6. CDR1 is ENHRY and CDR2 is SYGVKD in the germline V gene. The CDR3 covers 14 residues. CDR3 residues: CAISVETGTTEAFF. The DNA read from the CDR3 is TGTGCCATCAGTGTAGAGACAGGGACCACTGAA.

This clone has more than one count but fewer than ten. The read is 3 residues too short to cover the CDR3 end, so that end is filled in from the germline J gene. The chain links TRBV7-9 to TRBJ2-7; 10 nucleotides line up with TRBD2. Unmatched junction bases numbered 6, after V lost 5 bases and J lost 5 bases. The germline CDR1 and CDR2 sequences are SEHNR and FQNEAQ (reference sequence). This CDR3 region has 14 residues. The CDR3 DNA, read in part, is TGTGCCAGCAGCCCGGGACTAGCGCTCCACGAG. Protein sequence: CASSPGLALHE. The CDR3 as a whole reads CASSPGLALHEQYF. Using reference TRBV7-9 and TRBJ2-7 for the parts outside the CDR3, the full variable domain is DTGVSQNPRHKITKRGQNVTFRCDPISEHNRLYWYRQTLGQGPEFLTYFQNEAQLEKSRLLSDRFSAERPKGSFSTLEIQRTEQGDSAMYLCASSPGLALHEQYFGPGTRLTVT.